This passage covers 9 T cell receptor beta chains from one sample sequenced in a study of blood T cell repertoires in COVID-19. Data came from immunoSEQ multiplex PCR; TCRdb stores just in-frame clones and leaves some out. The sample carries fewer than 350,000 clones, 70% to 90% recorded once. The sequencing sample was made of PBMCs or T cells enriched from blood (not recorded which). These receptors all stem from a man younger than 45 who had recovered from COVID-19.

The chain joins TRBV10-3 to TRBJ2-2; no clear D gene. Per germline, CDR1 ENHRY and CDR2 SYGVKD. Trimming left V 4 bases short and J 3 bases short, with 9 bases between. The CDR3 is made up of 14 amino acids. The CDR3 DNA reads TGTGCCATCAGTGCGGCAGGTTACACCGGGGAGCTGTTTTTT. Encoded protein: CAISAAGYTGELFF.

This chain connects TRBV6-5 to TRBJ1-1; maybe TRBD1 (6 bases). Trimming took off 7 bases at V and 1 base at J, with 10 bases between the two ends. Per the germline V gene, CDR1 is MNHEY and CDR2 is SVGAGI. This CDR3 region has 13 residues. The CDR3 bases are TGTGCCAGCATACAGGGTTGGAACACTGAAGCTTTCTTT. Translating it yields CASIQGWNTEAFF.

The chain carries TRBV29-1 and TRBJ1-1; D perhaps matches TRBD1 (5 bases). Germline lookup yields CDR1 SQVTM and CDR2 ANQGSEA. The CDR3 contains 12 residues. V lost 0 bases and J 8 bases, leaving 10 bases between the germline ends. CDR3 loop: CSVEDPGLEAFF. The CDR3 DNA is TGCAGCGTTGAAGATCCAGGGTTGGAAGCTTTCTTT.

This chain uses TRBV10-3 with TRBJ1-2, with TRBD1 matching over 9 bases. Germline lookup yields CDR1 ENHRY and CDR2 SYGVKD. The CDR3 is made up of 14 amino acids. After removal of 10 bases from V and 7 bases from J, the junction contained 13 bases not matched to a gene. CDR3 sequence: CATLAGQGSFGYTF. DNA for the CDR3: TGTGCCACGCTCGCGGGACAGGGAAGTTTTGGCTACACCTTC.

Points on this clone: The CDR3 does not close with the conserved phenylalanine or tryptophan, likely indicating a read error. It is unclear where the CDR3 begins or ends on the DNA, so no DNA is shown, and the CDR3 is as TCRdb lists it. The rearrangement joins TRBV12-3 or TRBV12-4 to TRBJ2-3; the table's D call, TRBD1, has no DNA check behind it. Counting both end residues, the CDR3 totals 12 amino acids. The CDR3 loop reads CASRRSRDSLTL.

This clone was seen once. The chain recombines TRBV19 with TRBJ1-2; 7 positions match TRBD1. The V gene end was trimmed by 6 bases and the J gene end by 3 bases; junction bases not matched to a gene: 7. CDR1 is LNHDA and CDR2 is SQIVND in the germline V gene (reference sequence). This CDR3 contains 14 residues. In DNA, the CDR3 is TGTGCCAGTAGACGGGGACAGACTGACTATGGCTACACCTTC. It encodes CASRRGQTDYGYTF.

About this clone: The same CDR3 is also encoded by other DNA sequences in this sample. The chain employs TRBV7-2 and TRBJ1-5; 7 nucleotides align to TRBD1. Germline loops: CDR1 SGHTA, CDR2 FQGNSA. The CDR3 has 14 residues. The V segment lost 5 bases and the J segment 7 bases; nucleotides outside the gene matches: 8. For the CDR3, the DNA is TGTGCCAGCAGCCTGAGACAGGGCAGACAGCCCCAGCATTTT. Its protein product is CASSLRQGRQPQHF. Together with reference TRBV7-2 and TRBJ1-5, the CDR3 gives the full variable domain: GAGVSQSPSNKVTEKGKDVELRCDPISGHTALYWYRQSLGQGLEFLIYFQGNSAPDKSGLPSDRFSAERTGGSVSTLTIQRTQQEDSAVYLCASSLRQGRQPQHFGDGTRLSIL.

The V gene is TRBV29-1, the J gene TRBJ1-1, with 11 bases matching TRBD1. CDR1 is SQVTM, CDR2 ANQGSEA, per germline. The length of the CDR3 is 13 residues. J was trimmed by 4 bases and V by 5 bases; bases with no gene match: 3. The CDR3 DNA reads TGCAGCGTTACCGGACAGGGGGCCACTGAAGCTTTCTTT. It encodes CSVTGQGATEAFF. The full variable domain, in which reference TRBV29-1 and TRBJ1-1 provide the parts outside the CDR3, is SAVISQKPSRDICQRGTSLTIQCQVDSQVTMMFWYRQQPGQSLTLIATANQGSEATYESGFVIDKFPISRPNLTFSTLTVSNMSPEDSSIYLCSVTGQGATEAFFGQGTRLTVV.

The chain has TRBV3-1 (or the pseudogene TRBV3-2) and TRBJ2-2; possibly TRBD1 for D (6 bases). The germline V gene encodes CDR1 LGHDT and CDR2 YNNKEL (reference sequence). This CDR3 spans 14 amino acids. The V end was cut by 8 bases, the J end by 9 bases, with 19 bases between. DNA for the CDR3: TGTGCCAGCTCCGGGACACCCTCTGAGAGGGAGCTGTTTTTT. This translates into CASSGTPSERELFF.